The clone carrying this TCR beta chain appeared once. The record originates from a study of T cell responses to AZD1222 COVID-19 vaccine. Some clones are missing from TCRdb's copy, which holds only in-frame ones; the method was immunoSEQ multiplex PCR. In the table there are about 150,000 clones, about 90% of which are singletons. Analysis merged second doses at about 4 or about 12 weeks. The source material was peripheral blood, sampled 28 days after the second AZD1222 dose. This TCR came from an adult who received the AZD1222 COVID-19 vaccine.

The CDR3 DNA is TGTGCCAGCAGTATCCGGGCGGGGAACACTGAAGCTTTCTTT. Translation gives CASSIRAGNTEAFF. V is TRBV3-1 (or the pseudogene TRBV3-2) and J is TRBJ1-1; D remains ambiguous. Germline CDR1 is LGHDT and CDR2 is YNNKEL (reference sequence). The CDR3 has 14 residues. V lost 6 bases and J lost 1, with 12 bases in between.